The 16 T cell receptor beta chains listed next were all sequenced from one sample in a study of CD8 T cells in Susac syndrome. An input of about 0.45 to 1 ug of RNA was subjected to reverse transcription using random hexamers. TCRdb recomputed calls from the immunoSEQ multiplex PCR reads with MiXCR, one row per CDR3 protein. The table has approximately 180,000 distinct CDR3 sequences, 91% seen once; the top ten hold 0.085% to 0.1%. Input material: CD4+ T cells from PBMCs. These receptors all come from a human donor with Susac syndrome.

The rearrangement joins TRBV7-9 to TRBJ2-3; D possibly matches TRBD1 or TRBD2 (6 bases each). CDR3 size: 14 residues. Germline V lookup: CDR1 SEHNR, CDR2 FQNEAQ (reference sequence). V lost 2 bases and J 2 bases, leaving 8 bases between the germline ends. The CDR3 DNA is TGTGCCAGCAGCTTATCGGGGGCCACAGATACGCAGTATTTT. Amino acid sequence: CASSLSGATDTQYF.

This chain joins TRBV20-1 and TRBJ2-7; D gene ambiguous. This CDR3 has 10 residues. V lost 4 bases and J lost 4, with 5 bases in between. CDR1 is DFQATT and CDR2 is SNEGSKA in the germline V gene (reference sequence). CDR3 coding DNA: TGCAGTGCTACTAATTACGAGCAGTACTTC. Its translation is CSATNYEQYF.

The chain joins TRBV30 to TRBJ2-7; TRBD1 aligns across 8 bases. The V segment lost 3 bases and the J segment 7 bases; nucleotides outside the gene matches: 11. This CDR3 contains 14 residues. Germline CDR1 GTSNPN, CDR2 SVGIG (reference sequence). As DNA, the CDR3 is TGTGCCTGGAGGACCGGGACAGGCCTACGTGAGCAGTACTTC. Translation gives CAWRTGTGLREQYF.

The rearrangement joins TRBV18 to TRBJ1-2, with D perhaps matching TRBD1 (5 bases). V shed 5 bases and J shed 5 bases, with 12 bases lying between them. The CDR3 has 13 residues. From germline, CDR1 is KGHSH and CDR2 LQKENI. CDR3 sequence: CASSSTGEYGYTF. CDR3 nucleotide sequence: TGTGCCAGCTCATCGACGGGGGAGTATGGCTACACCTTC.

The CDR3 sequence: CSAREGTGASKAFF. CDR3 bases: TGCAGTGCTAGAGAGGGGACAGGGGCCAGTAAAGCTTTCTTT. V and J are TRBV20-1 and TRBJ1-1, with 10 nucleotides matching TRBD1. The CDR3 extends over 14 amino acids. V lost 0 bases, J lost 9 bases, and 7 bases stayed unmatched. Germline CDR1 reads DFQATT; CDR2 reads SNEGSKA (reference sequence).

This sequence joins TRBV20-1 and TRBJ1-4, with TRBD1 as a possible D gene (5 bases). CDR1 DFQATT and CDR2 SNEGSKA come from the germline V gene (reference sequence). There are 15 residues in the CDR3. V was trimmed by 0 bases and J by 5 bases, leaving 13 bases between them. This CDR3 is CSARDLDTANEKLFF. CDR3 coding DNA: TGCAGTGCTAGAGATCTGGACACGGCAAATGAAAAACTGTTTTTT.

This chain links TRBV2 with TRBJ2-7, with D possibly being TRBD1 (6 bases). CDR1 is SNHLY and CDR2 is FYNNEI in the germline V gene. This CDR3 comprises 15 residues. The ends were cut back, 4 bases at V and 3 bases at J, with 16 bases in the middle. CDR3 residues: CASSARFGQSYEQYF. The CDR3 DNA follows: TGTGCCAGCAGTGCCCGTTTTGGACAGAGCTACGAGCAGTACTTC.

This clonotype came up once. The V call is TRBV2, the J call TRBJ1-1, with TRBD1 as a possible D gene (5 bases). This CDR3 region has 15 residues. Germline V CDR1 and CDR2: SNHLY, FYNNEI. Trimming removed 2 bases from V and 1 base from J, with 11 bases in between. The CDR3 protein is CASSENGHRNTEAFF. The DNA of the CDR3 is TGTGCCAGCAGTGAAAATGGACACCGGAACACTGAAGCTTTCTTT.

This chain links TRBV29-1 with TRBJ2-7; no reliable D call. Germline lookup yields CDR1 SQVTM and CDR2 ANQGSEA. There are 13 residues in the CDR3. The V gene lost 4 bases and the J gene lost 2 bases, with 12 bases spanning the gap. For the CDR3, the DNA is TGCAGCGTTGCTCACCCAGATACCTACGAGCAGTACTTC. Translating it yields CSVAHPDTYEQYF.

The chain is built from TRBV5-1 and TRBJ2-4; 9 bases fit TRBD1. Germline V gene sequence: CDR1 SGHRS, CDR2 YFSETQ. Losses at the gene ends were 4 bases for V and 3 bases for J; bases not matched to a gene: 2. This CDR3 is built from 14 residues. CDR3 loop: CASSRDRDKNIQYF. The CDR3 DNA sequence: TGCGCCAGCAGCCGGGACAGGGACAAAAACATTCAGTACTTC. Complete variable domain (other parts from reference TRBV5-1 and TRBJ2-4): KAGVTQTPRYLIKTRGQQVTLSCSPISGHRSVSWYQQTPGQGLQFLFEYFSETQRNKGNFPGRFSGRQFSNSRSEMNVSTLELGDSALYLCASSRDRDKNIQYFGAGTRLSVL.

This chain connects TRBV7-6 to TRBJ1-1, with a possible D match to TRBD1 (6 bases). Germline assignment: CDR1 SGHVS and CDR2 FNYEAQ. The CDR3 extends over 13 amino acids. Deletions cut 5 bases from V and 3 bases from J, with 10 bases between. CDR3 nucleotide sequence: TGTGCCAGCAGCGTGGACAGTTACACTGAAGCTTTCTTT. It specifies CASSVDSYTEAFF.

In nucleotides, the CDR3 is TGTGCCAGCAACCCCGGGAAAAAGACCTACGAGCAGTACTTC. This codes for CASNPGKKTYEQYF. This chain connects TRBV7-9 to TRBJ2-7, with D tentatively TRBD2 (5 bases). This CDR3 is 14 amino acids long. Trimming removed 7 bases from V and 2 bases from J, with 15 bases in between. Per the germline V gene, CDR1 is SEHNR and CDR2 is FQNEAQ (reference sequence).

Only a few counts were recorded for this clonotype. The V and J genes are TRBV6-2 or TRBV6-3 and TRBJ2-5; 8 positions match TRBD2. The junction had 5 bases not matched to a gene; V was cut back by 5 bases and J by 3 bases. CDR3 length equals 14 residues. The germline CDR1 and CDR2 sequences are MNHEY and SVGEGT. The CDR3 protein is CASSPGGAEETQYF. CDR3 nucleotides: TGTGCCAGCAGTCCCGGGGGGGCCGAAGAGACCCAGTACTTC.

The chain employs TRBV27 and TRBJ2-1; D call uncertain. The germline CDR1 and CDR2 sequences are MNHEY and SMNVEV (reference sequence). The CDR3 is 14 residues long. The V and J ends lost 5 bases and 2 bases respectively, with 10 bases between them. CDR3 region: CASSLDPAYNEQFF. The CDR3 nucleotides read TGTGCCAGCAGTCTCGACCCAGCCTACAATGAGCAGTTCTTC.

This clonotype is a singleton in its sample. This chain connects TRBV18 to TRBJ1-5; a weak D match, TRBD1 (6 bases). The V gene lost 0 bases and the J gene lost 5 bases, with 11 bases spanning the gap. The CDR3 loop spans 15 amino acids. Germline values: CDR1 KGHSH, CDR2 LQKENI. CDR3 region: CASSPPGARDQPQHF. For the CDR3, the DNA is TGTGCCAGCTCACCACCGGGGGCTAGGGATCAGCCCCAGCATTTT.

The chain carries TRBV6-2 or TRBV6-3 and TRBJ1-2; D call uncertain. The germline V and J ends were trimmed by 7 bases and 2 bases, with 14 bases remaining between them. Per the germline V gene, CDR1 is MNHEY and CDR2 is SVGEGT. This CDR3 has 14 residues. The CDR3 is CASIPQTGNYGYTF. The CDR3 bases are TGTGCCAGCATCCCCCAGACTGGGAACTATGGCTACACCTTC.